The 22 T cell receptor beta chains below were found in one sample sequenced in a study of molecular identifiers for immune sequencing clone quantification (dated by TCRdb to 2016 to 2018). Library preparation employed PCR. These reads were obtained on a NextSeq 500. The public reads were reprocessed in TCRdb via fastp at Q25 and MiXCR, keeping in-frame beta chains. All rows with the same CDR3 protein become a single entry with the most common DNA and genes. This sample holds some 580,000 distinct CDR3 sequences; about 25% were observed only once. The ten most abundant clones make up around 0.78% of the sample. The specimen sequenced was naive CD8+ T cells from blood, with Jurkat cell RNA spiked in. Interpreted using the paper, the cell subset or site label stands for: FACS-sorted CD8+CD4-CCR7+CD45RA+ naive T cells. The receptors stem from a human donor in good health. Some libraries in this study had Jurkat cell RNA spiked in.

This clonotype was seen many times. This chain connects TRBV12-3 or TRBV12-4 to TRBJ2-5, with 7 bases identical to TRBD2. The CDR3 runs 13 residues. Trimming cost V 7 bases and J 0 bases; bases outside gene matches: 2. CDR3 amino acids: CASKLANQETQYF. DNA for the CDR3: TGTGCCAGCAAACTAGCGAACCAAGAGACCCAGTACTTC.

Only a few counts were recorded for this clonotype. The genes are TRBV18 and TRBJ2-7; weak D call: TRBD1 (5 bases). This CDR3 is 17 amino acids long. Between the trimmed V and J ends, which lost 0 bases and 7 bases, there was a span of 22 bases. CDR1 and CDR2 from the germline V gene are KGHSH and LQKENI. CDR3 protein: CASSPPVIGAGSREQYF. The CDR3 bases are TGTGCCAGCTCACCACCAGTTATAGGGGCCGGGTCGCGGGAGCAGTACTTC.

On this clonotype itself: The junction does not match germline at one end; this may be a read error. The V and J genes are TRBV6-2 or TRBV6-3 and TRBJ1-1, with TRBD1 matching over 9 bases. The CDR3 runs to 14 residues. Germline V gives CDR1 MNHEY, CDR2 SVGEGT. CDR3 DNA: TGTGCCCGCAGGTACACAGGGGGCTTCGCTGAGGCTTTCTTT. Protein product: CARRYTGGFAEAFF.

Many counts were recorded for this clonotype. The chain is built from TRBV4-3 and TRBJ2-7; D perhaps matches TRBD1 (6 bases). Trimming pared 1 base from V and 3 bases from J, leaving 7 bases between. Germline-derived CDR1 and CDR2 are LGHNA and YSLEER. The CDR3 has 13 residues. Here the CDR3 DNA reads TGCGCCAGCAGCCAAGGGACAGACTACGAGCAGTACTTC. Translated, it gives CASSQGTDYEQYF.

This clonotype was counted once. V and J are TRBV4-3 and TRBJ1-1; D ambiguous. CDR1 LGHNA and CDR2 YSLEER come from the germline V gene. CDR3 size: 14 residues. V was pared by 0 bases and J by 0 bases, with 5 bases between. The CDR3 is CASSQDAMNTEAFF. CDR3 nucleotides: TGCGCCAGCAGCCAAGACGCGATGAACACTGAAGCTTTCTTT.

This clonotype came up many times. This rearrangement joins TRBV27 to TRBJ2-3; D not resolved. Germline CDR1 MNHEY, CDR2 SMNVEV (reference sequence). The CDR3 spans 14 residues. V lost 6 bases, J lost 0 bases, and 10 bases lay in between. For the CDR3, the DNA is TGTGCCAGCAGACGGACCGCTAGCACAGATACGCAGTATTTT. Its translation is CASRRTASTDTQYF.

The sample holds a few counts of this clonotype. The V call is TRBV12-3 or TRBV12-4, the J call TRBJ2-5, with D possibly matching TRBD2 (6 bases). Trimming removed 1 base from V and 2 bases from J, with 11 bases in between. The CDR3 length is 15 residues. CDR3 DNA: TGTGCCAGCAGTTTAGATGGGGGGAATCAAGAGACCCAGTACTTC. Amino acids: CASSLDGGNQETQYF.

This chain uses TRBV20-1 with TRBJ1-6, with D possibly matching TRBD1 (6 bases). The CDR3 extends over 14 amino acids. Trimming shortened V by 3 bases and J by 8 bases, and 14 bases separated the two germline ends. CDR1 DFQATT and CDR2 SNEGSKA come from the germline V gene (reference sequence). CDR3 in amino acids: CSASSGVAHSPLHF. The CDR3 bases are TGCAGTGCTAGTTCAGGGGTAGCCCATTCACCCCTCCACTTT.

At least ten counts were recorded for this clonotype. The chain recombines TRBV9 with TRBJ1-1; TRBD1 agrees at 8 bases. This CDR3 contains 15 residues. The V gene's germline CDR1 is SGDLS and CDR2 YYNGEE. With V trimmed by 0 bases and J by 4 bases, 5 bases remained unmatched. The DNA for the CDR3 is TGTGCCAGCAGCGTAGCAGGGACAGGTAGCACTGAAGCTTTCTTT. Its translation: CASSVAGTGSTEAFF.

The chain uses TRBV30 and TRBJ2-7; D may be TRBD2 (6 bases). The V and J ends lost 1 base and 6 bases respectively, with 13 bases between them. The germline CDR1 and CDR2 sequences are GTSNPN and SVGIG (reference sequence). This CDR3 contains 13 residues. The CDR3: CAWSEGLGLEQYF. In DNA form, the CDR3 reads TGTGCCTGGAGTGAGGGACTGGGGCTCGAGCAGTACTTC.

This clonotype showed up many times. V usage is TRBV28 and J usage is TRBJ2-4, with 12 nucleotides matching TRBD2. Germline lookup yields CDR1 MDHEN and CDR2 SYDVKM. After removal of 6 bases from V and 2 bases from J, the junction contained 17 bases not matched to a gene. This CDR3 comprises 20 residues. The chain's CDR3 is CASSLRDGLAGKGPKNIQYF. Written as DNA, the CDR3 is TGTGCCAGCAGCTTACGCGATGGACTAGCGGGAAAGGGTCCCAAAAACATTCAGTACTTC.

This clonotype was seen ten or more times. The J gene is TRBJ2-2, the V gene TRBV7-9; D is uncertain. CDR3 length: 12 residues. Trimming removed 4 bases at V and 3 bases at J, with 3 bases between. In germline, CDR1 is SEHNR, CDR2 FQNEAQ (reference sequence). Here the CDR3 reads CASSWYTGELFF. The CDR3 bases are TGTGCCAGCAGCTGGTACACCGGGGAGCTGTTTTTT.

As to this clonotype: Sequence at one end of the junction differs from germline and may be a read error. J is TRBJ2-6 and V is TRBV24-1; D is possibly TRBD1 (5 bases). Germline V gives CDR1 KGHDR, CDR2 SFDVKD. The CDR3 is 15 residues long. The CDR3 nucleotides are TGTGCCACCAGTGCGTCGGGCTCTGGGGCCAACGTCCCGACTTTC. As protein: CATSASGSGANVPTF.

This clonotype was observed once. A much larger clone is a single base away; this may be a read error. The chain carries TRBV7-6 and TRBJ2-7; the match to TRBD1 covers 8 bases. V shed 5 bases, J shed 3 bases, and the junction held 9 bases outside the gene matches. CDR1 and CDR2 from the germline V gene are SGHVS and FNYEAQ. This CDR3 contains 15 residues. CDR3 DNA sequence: TGTGCCAGCAGCCGAGGACAGGGACGCTTCTACGAGCAGTACTTC. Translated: CASSRGQGRFYEQYF.

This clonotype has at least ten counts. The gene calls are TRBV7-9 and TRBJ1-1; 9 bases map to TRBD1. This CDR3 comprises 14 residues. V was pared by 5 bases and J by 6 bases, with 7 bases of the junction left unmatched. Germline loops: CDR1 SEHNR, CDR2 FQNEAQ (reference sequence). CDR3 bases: TGTGCCAGCAGCCGAGGGACAGGGATAGCTGAAGCTTTCTTT. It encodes CASSRGTGIAEAFF.

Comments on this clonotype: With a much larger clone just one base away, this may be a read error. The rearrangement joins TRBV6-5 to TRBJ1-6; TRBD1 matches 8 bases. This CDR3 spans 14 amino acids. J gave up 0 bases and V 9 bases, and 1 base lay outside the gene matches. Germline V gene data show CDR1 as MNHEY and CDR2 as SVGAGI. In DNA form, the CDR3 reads TGTGCCAGTACAGGGGGCTCCTATAATTCACCCCTCCACTTT. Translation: CASTGGSYNSPLHF.

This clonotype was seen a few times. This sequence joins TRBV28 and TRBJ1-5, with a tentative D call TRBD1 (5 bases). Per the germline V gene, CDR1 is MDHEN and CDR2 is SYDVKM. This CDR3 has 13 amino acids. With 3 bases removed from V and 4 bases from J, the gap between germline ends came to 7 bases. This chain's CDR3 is CASSFEGNQPQHF. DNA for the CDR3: TGTGCCAGCAGTTTTGAGGGGAATCAGCCCCAGCATTTT.

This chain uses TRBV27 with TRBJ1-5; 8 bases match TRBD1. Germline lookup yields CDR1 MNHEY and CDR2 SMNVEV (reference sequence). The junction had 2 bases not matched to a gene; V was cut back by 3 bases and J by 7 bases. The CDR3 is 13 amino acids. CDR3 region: CASSFRGLQPQHF. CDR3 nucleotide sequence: TGTGCCAGCAGTTTCAGGGGGCTACAGCCCCAGCATTTT.

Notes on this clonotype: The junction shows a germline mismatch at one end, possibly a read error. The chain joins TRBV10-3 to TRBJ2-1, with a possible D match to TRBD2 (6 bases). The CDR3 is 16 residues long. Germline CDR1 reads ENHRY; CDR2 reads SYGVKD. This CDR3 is CAISEGGRDSYNELFF. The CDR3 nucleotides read TGTGCCATCAGTGAGGGGGGACGGGACTCCTACAATGAGCTGTTCTTC.

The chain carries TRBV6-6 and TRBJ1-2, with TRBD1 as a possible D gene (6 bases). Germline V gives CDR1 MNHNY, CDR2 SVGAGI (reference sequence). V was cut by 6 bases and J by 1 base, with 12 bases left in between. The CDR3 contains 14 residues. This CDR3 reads CASRRDTDNYGYTF. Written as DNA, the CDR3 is TGTGCCAGCAGACGGGACACCGATAACTATGGCTACACCTTC.

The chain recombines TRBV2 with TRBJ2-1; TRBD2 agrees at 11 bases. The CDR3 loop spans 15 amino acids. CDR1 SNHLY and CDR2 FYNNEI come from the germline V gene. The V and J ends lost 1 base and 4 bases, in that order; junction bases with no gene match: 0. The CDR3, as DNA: TGTGCCAGCAGTGAAGGACTAGCGGGATACAATGAGCAGTTCTTC. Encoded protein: CASSEGLAGYNEQFF.

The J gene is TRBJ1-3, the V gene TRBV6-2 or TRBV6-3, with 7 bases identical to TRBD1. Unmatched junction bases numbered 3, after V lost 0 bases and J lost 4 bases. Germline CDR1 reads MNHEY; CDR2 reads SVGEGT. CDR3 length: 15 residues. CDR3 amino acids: CASSYSTGYGNTIYF. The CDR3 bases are TGTGCCAGCAGTTACTCGACAGGGTACGGAAACACCATATATTTT.